This TCR beta chain was profiled in a study of regulatory T cells in long-lasting Graves disease. This clonotype was counted between two and nine times. The antigen remains unidentified. The time point denotes: persistent/refractory GD, antithyroid drugs over 5 years with positive TRAb. TCR sequences were obtained from RNA taken from PBMCs. General study results and limits: Relative to newly diagnosed Graves' patients, persistent ones had lower TCR diversity. It was in persistent disease that TRBV28, TRBJ1-2 and TRBJ2-5 were favored. It was possible that the small sample size reduced accuracy.

CDR1 ENHRY and CDR2 SYGVKD come from the germline V gene. Trimming left V 5 bases short and J 10 bases short, with 12 bases between. The CDR3 totals 11 residues. In building TCR beta libraries, iRepertoire HTBI primers were used together with Arm-PCR of CDR3 regions. TCRdb independently ran MiXCR on the multiplex PCR reads; one entry per CDR3 protein. The sample holds 450,000 or so distinct CDR3 sequences, approximately 23% seen once. Sequenced here: peripheral blood mononuclear cells (PBMCs), sampled when the disease was refractory, from a patient treated with antithyroid drugs. The J gene is TRBJ2-7, the V gene TRBV10-3; D is undetermined. This TCR was recovered from a female donor with Graves disease. CDR3 sequence (DNA): TGTGCCATCAGTAAGGATGAACTCCAGTACTTC. Its protein product is CAISKDELQYF.